This is a list of T cell receptor beta chains from one sample in a study of T cells after yellow fever vaccination. One entry per CDR3 protein results from TCRdb running MiXCR on the 5' RACE reads. This sample has approximately 110,000 distinct CDR3 sequences; under 8.5% occur once, and the top ten carry 2% to 3%. The material sequenced was CD4+ T cells sorted from PBMCs, taken approximately 11 days after the first yellow fever vaccination. All receptors come from a man between 18 and 29 years old who received the YFV17D yellow fever vaccine. Each CDR3 is given with its conserved first and last residue. A D gene is named only where the DNA matches it firmly. The size entry is marked missing in some rows and otherwise reads once, few, many or a size class.

CDR3 | DNA | D | V | size | J
CASSLKGRGGTLSYEQYF | TGTGCCAGCAGTTTAAAAGGGCGGGGGGGAACTCTCTCCTACGAGCAGTACTTC | TRBD2 | TRBV27 | . | TRBJ2-7
CATSRVTYQETQYF | TGTGCCACCAGCAGAGTTACCTACCAAGAGACCCAGTACTTC | . | TRBV15 | few | TRBJ2-5
CSARALTGSTEAFF | TGCAGTGCTAGAGCCCTAACAGGGTCCACTGAAGCTTTCTTT | . | TRBV20-1 | many | TRBJ1-1
CASSSTWTGSYEQYF | TGTGCCAGCAGCTCTACTTGGACAGGCTCCTACGAGCAGTACTTC | TRBD1 | TRBV5-4 | . | TRBJ2-7
CASSFDRTLGQPQHF | TGTGCCAGCAGTTTTGATCGTACCCTCGGTCAGCCCCAGCATTTT | . | TRBV27 | many | TRBJ1-5
CSAITGSQTQYF | TGCAGTGCAATTACAGGATCCCAGACCCAGTACTTC | . | TRBV20-1 | many | TRBJ2-5
CASSQDLAGSFRTDTQYF | TGCGCCAGCAGCCAAGATCTAGCGGGGTCTTTTCGCACAGATACGCAGTATTTT | TRBD2 | TRBV4-1 | many | TRBJ2-3
CASSSRDRGRDTEAFF | TGTGCCAGCAGTTCCCGGGACAGGGGAAGGGATACTGAAGCTTTCTTT | TRBD1 | TRBV12-3/TRBV12-4 | many | TRBJ1-1
CAISEDPGPNNEQYF | TGTGCCATCAGTGAGGACCCGGGCCCCAATAACGAGCAGTACTTC | . | TRBV10-3 | . | TRBJ2-7
CASSSVENYGYTF | TGTGCCAGCAGTTCAGTGGAGAACTATGGCTACACCTTC | . | TRBV12-3/TRBV12-4 | many | TRBJ1-2
CASSQDREDTQYF | TGTGCCAGCAGCCAGGACAGAGAAGATACGCAGTATTTT | . | TRBV5-5 | many | TRBJ2-3
CASSFYRGRGAFF | TGTGCCAGCAGCTTTTACAGGGGGCGCGGAGCTTTCTTT | TRBD1 | TRBV11-2 | many | TRBJ1-1
CASSVVATSGGTDTQYF | TGTGCCAGCAGCGTAGTGGCGACTAGCGGGGGGACAGATACGCAGTATTTT | TRBD2 | TRBV9 | many | TRBJ2-3
CASSPRDWYNEQFF | TGTGCCAGCAGCCCTCGCGACTGGTACAATGAGCAGTTCTTC | . | TRBV6-1 | many | TRBJ2-1
CASSQVSRGTDTQYF | TGTGCCAGCAGCCAAGTGTCTAGGGGCACAGATACGCAGTATTTT | . | TRBV4-2 | many | TRBJ2-3
CASSLTFAGANVLTF | TGTGCCAGCAGCTTAACTTTCGCTGGGGCCAACGTCCTGACTTTC | . | TRBV7-3 | many | TRBJ2-6
CASSLGDNGNTIYF | TGCGCCAGCAGCTTGGGAGACAATGGAAACACCATATATTTT | . | TRBV5-1 | many | TRBJ1-3
CASSPQGAWSYEQYF | TGTGCCAGCAGTCCCCAGGGGGCCTGGTCGTACGAGCAGTACTTC | TRBD1 | TRBV25-1 | many | TRBJ2-7
CSAPGQLTEAFF | TGCAGTGCACCGGGACAGTTAACTGAAGCTTTCTTT | TRBD1 | TRBV20-1 | many | TRBJ1-1
CASSLRTGGGNYGYTF | TGTGCCAGCAGCCTAAGGACAGGGGGCGGTAACTATGGCTACACCTTC | TRBD1 | TRBV7-2 | many | TRBJ1-2
CASSLTLGTEAFF | TGTGCCAGCAGCTTAACGCTGGGCACTGAAGCTTTCTTT | . | TRBV7-3 | many | TRBJ1-1
CASVNSGLGEKLFF | TGTGCCAGTGTCAACAGTGGGTTAGGAGAAAAACTGTTTTTT | . | TRBV19 | many | TRBJ1-4
CASSPGWTGTYNEQFF | TGCGCCAGCAGCCCGGGGTGGACAGGGACCTACAATGAGCAGTTCTTC | TRBD1 | TRBV5-1 | many | TRBJ2-1
CASSLGGAGGTEQFF | TGTGCCAGCAGCTTAGGGGGGGCAGGGGGCACTGAGCAGTTCTTC | TRBD1 | TRBV7-2 | many | TRBJ2-1
CASRLRGRQPQHF | TGTGCCAGCAGACTAAGGGGGAGGCAGCCCCAGCATTTT | . | TRBV12-3/TRBV12-4 | many | TRBJ1-5
CASSLSSWGARGYTF | TGTGCCAGCAGCTTGTCTTCCTGGGGGGCACGGGGCTACACCTTC | . | TRBV7-2 | . | TRBJ1-2
CASSLAGGSGYNEQFF | TGTGCCAGCAGCTTAGCGGGCGGAAGCGGTTACAATGAGCAGTTCTTC | . | TRBV7-8 | many | TRBJ2-1
CASSTSGTRDGYTF | TGTGCCAGCTCAACCAGCGGGACGCGGGATGGCTACACCTTC | . | TRBV18 | many | TRBJ1-2
CASSLFEAGYNSPLHF | TGTGCCAGCAGCTTATTCGAGGCGGGGTATAATTCACCCCTCCACTTT | . | TRBV7-2 | many | TRBJ1-6
CAIRSGGNNGELFF | TGTGCCATACGTAGCGGGGGAAATAACGGGGAGCTGTTTTTT | TRBD2 | TRBV6-1 | . | TRBJ2-2
CSASPGIPSPLHF | TGCAGTGCTAGCCCGGGGATCCCTTCACCCCTCCACTTT | . | TRBV20-1 | . | TRBJ1-6
CASRRGGGGTDTQYF | TGTGCCAGCAGAAGGGGGGGCGGCGGCACAGATACGCAGTATTTT | . | TRBV13 | . | TRBJ2-3
CASSLIQLLGTGELFF | TGTGCCAGCAGTCTAATACAGCTCTTGGGCACCGGGGAGCTGTTTTTT | . | TRBV7-8 | few | TRBJ2-2
CASSLVPGETYEQYF | TGTGCCAGCAGCTTAGTCCCGGGGGAAACCTACGAGCAGTACTTC | . | TRBV11-2 | . | TRBJ2-7
CASSLERASNEKLFF | TGCGCCAGCAGCTTGGAGAGAGCGTCTAATGAAAAACTGTTTTTT | . | TRBV5-1 | few | TRBJ1-4
CASSHFGTNTGELFF | TGTGCCAGCAGCCATTTCGGGACAAACACCGGGGAGCTGTTTTTT | . | TRBV14 | many | TRBJ2-2
CASSQDRLGGINEQFF | TGCGCCAGCAGCCAAGATCGTCTGGGGGGCATAAATGAGCAGTTCTTC | . | TRBV4-3 | many | TRBJ2-1
CASSPPKATNEQFF | TGTGCCAGCTCACCACCGAAGGCTACGAATGAGCAGTTCTTC | . | TRBV18 | . | TRBJ2-1
CASLPGGTGNTIYF | TGTGCCAGCTTGCCAGGGGGCACTGGAAACACCATATATTTT | TRBD1 | TRBV2 | many | TRBJ1-3
CASSLGYLGETQYF | TGTGCCAGCAGTTTGGGCTACCTGGGAGAGACCCAGTACTTC | . | TRBV12-3/TRBV12-4 | many | TRBJ2-5
CASSRGTGETQYF | TGCGCCAGCAGCAGAGGGACAGGGGAGACCCAGTACTTC | TRBD1 | TRBV5-1 | many | TRBJ2-5
CASSFGGAGETQYF | TGTGCCAGCAGCTTCGGAGGGGCGGGGGAGACCCAGTACTTC | . | TRBV5-4 | many | TRBJ2-5
CASRLALGMQGNTEAFF | TGCGCCAGCCGCTTGGCCTTGGGAATGCAGGGTAACACTGAAGCTTTCTTT | . | TRBV5-1 | . | TRBJ1-1
CASSFGSGQETQYF | TGCGCCAGCAGCTTCGGGAGCGGGCAAGAGACCCAGTACTTC | . | TRBV5-1 | . | TRBJ2-5
CASSLLGDTEAFF | TGTGCCAGCAGCTTACTAGGTGATACTGAAGCTTTCTTT | . | TRBV11-2 | many | TRBJ1-1
CASSPEGGETQYF | TGTGCCAGCAGCCCGGAGGGGGGCGAGACCCAGTACTTC | . | TRBV5-4 | few | TRBJ2-5
CASSQARGLQPQHF | TGCGCCAGCAGCCAAGCCAGGGGGCTTCAGCCCCAGCATTTT | TRBD1 | TRBV4-1 | many | TRBJ1-5
CASSPRWGVGTEAFF | TGTGCCAGCAGCCCTAGGTGGGGGGTCGGCACTGAAGCTTTCTTT | . | TRBV5-6 | many | TRBJ1-1
CSALTGGGTSTDTQYF | TGCAGTGCTCTCACGGGGGGGGGAACTAGCACAGATACGCAGTATTTT | TRBD2 | TRBV20-1 | few | TRBJ2-3
CASSQDRGDRFYEQYF | TGCGCCAGCAGCCAAGATCGGGGGGACAGGTTTTACGAGCAGTACTTC | . | TRBV4-1 | . | TRBJ2-7
CASSHEADEPFF | TGTGCCAGCAGTCATGAGGCAGATGAACCGTTTTTT | . | TRBV2 | many | TRBJ1-4
CASSQSGTAHDSGGKNIQYF | TGCGCCAGCAGTCAATCCGGGACAGCCCATGATTCGGGAGGCAAAAACATTCAGTACTTC | . | TRBV23-1 | many | TRBJ2-4
CASSPGRSGGTQYF | TGTGCCAGCAGCCCGGGGAGGAGCGGAGGGACCCAGTACTTC | . | TRBV7-2 | few | TRBJ2-5